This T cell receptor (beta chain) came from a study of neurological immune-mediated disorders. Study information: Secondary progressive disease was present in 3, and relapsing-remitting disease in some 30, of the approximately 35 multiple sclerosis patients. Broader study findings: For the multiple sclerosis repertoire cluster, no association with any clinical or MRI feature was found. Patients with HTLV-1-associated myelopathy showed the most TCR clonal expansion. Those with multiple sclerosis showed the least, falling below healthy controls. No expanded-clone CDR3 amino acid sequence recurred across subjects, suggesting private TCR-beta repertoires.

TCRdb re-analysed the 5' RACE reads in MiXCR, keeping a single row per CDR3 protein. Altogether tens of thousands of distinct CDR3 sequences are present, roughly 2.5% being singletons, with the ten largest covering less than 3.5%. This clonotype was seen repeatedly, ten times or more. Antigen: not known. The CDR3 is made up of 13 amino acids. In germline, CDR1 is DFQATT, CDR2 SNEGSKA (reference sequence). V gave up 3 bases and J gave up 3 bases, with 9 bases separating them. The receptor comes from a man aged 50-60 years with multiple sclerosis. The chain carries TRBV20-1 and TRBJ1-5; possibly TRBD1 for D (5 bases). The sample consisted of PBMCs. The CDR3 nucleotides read TGCAGTGCTAGGGGGCAGCTCAATCAGCCCCAGCATTTT. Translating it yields CSARGQLNQPQHF.